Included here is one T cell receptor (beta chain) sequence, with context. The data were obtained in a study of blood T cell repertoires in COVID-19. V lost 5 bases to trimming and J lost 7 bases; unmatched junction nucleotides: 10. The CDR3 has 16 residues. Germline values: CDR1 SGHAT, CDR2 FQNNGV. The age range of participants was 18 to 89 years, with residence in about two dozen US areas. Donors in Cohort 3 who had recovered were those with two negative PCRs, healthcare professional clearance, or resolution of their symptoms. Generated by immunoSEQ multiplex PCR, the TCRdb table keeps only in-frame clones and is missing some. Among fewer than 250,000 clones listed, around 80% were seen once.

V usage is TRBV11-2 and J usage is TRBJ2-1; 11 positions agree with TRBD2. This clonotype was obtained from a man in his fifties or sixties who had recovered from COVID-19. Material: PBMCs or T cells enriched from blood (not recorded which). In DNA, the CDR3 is TGTGCCAGCAGCCCACTTCTAGCGGGAGGAGGGAATGAGCAGTTCTTC. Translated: CASSPLLAGGGNEQFF. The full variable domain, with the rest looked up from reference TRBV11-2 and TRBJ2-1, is EAGVAQSPRYKIIEKRQSVAFWCNPISGHATLYWYQQILGQGPKLLIQFQNNGVVDDSQLPKDRFSAERLKGVDSTLKIQPAKLEDSAVYLCASSPLLAGGGNEQFFGPGTRLTVL.